This T cell receptor (beta chain) was captured by sequencing in a study of identifying expanded T cells in peripheral blood. Collection occurred without any documented infections or immune events in donors. On this clone itself: Its antigen is still unknown.

The data were produced by immunoSEQ multiplex PCR, yet TCRdb's version contains in-frame clones alone and is incomplete. This sample has over 100,000 clones, with around 89% found just once. The germline CDR1 and CDR2 sequences are MNHEY and SMNVEV (reference sequence). The CDR3 is 14 amino acids. Trimming stripped 3 bases from V and 6 bases from J, with 12 bases between. Study-level findings and limits: Approximately 2-week clone count variance significantly increased as total template count grew. Technical replicates showed about 1.1 changed clones; approximately two weeks roughly 18; four weeks 19.

The clonotype originates from a person aged 18 to 70 in good health. The material sequenced was blood. The chain couples TRBV27 to TRBJ2-1; no clear D gene. The CDR3, as DNA: TGTGCCAGCAGTTTGCGCCAGTCGGGCAATGAGCAGTTCTTC. This gives the protein CASSLRQSGNEQFF.